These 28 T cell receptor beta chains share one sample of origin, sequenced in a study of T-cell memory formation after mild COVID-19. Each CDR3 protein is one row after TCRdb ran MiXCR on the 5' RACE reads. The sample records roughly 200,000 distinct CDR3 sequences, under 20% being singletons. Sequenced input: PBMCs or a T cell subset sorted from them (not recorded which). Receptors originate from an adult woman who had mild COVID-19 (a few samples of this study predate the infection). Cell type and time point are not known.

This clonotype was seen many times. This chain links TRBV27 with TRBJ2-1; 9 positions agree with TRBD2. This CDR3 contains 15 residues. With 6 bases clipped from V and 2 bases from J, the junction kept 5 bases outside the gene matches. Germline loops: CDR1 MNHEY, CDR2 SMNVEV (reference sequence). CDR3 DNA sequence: TGTGCCAGCAGGCGGGGCGGGGGGGCCTACAATGAGCAGTTCTTC. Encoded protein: CASRRGGGAYNEQFF.

The CDR3 is CASSIREQFSYNEQFF. The CDR3 DNA reads as TGTGCCAGCAGCATCCGGGAGCAGTTCTCCTACAATGAGCAGTTCTTC. The V call is TRBV7-2, the J call TRBJ2-1; D is perhaps TRBD2 (6 bases). CDR3 length: 16 residues. Germline V gene sequence: CDR1 SGHTA, CDR2 FQGNSA. Trimming left V 5 bases short and J 0 bases short, with 14 bases between.

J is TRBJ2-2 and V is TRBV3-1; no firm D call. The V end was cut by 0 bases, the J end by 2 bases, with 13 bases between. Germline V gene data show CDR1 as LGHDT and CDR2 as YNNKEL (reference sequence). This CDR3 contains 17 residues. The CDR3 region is CASSQELLRPNTGELFF. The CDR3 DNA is TGTGCCAGCAGCCAAGAGTTGCTACGGCCAAACACCGGGGAGCTGTTTTTT.

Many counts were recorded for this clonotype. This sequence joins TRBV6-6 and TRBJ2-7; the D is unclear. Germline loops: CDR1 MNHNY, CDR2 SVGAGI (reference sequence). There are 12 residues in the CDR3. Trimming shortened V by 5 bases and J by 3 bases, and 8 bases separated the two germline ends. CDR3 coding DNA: TGTGCCAGCAGTGCGGAGAACTACGAGCAGTACTTC. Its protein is CASSAENYEQYF.

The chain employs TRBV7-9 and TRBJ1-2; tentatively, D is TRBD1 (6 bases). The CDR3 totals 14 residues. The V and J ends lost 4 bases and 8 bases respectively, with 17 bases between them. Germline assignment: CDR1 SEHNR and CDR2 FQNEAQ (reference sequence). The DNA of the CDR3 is TGTGCCAGCAGCTCCTTCGACAGGCGCCGGGGCTACACCTTC. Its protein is CASSSFDRRRGYTF.

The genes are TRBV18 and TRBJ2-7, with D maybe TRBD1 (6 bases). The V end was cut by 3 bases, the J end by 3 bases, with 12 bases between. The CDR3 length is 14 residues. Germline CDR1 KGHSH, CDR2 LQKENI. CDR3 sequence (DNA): TGTGCCAGCTCACCGGGGGCGAGTGTCTACGAGCAGTACTTC. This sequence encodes CASSPGASVYEQYF.

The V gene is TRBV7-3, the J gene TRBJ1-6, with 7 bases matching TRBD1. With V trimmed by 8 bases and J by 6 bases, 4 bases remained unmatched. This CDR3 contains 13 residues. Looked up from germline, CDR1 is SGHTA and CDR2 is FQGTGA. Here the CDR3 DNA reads TGTGCCAGCGGCAGACAGGGTAATTCACCCCTCCACTTT. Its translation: CASGRQGNSPLHF.

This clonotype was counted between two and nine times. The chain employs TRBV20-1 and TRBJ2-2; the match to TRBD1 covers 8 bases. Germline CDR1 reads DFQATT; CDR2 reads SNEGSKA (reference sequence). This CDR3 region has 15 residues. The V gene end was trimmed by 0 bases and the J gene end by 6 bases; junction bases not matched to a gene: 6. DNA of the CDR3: TGCAGTGCTAGAGATAGACAGGGGATCTCCGGGGAGCTGTTTTTT. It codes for CSARDRQGISGELFF.

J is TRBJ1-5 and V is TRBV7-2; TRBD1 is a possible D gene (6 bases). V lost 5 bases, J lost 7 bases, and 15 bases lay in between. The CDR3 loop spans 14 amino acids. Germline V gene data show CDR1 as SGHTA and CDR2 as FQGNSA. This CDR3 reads CASSQGGIGQPQHF. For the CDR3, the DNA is TGTGCCAGCAGCCAAGGGGGTATTGGGCAGCCCCAGCATTTT.

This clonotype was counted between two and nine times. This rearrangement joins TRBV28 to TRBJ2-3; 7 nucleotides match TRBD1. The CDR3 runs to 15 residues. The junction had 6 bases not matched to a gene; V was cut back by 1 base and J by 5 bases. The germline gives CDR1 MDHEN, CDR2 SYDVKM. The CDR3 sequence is CASSLSTGPVDTQYF. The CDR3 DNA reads TGTGCCAGCAGTTTATCGACAGGGCCGGTAGATACGCAGTATTTT. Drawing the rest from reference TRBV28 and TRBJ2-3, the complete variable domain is DVKVTQSSRYLVKRTGEKVFLECVQDMDHENMFWYRQDPGLGLRLIYFSYDVKMKEKGDIPEGYSVSREKKERFSLILESASTNQTSMYLCASSLSTGPVDTQYFGPGTRLTVL.

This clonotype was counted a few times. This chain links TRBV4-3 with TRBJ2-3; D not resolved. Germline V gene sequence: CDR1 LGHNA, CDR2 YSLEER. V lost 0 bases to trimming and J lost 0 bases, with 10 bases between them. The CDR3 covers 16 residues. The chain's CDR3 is CASSQDPLGSTDTQYF. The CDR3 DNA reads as TGCGCCAGCAGCCAAGATCCTTTAGGAAGCACAGATACGCAGTATTTT.

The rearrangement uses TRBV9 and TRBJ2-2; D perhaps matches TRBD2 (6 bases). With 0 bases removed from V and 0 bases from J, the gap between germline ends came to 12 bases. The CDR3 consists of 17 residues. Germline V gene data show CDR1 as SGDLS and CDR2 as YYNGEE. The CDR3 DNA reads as TGTGCCAGCAGCGTAGGCCACGCGGGATCGAACACCGGGGAGCTGTTTTTT. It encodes CASSVGHAGSNTGELFF.

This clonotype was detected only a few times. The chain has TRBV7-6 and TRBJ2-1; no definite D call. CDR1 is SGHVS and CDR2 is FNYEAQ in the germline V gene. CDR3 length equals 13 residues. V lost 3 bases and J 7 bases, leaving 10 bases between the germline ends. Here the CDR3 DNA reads TGTGCCAGCAGCTTGCATCCCCCAAATGAGCAGTTCTTC. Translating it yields CASSLHPPNEQFF.

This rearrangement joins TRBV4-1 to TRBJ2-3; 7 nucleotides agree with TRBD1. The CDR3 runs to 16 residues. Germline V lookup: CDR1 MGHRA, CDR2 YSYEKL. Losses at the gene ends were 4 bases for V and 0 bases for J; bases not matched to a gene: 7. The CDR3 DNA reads TGCGCCAGCAGCCCACGGGACAGACCTAGCACAGATACGCAGTATTTT. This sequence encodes CASSPRDRPSTDTQYF.

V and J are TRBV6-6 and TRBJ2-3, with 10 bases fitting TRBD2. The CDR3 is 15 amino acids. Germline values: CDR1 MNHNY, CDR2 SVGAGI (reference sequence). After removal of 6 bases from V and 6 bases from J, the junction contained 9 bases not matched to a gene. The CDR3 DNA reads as TGTGCCAGCAGCCCCACTAGCGGGAAGCGGGATACGCAGTATTTT. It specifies CASSPTSGKRDTQYF.

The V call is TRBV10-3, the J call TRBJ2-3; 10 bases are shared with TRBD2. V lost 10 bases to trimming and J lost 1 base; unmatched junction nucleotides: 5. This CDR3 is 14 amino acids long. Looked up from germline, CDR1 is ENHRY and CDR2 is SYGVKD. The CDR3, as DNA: TGTGCCAGTAGCGGGAGGAGCGGCACAGATACGCAGTATTTT. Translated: CASSGRSGTDTQYF.

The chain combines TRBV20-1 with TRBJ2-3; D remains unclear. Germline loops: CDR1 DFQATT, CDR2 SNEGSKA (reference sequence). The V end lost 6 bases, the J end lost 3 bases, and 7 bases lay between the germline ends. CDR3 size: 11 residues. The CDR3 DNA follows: TGCAGTGCGAAGGTGACAGATACGCAGTATTTT. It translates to CSAKVTDTQYF.

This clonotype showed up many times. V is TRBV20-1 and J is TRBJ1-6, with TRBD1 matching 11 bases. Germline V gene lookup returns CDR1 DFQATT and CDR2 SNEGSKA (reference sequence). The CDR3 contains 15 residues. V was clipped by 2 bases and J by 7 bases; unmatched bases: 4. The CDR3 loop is CSARSGTGGNSPLHF. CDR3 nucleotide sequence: TGCAGTGCTAGATCCGGGACAGGGGGGAATTCACCCCTCCACTTT.

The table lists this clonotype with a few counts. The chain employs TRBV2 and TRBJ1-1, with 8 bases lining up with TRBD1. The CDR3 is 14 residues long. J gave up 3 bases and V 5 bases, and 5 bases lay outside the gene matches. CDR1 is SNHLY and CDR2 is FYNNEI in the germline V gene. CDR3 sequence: CASSSRQGYTEAFF. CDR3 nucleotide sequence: TGTGCCAGCAGTTCACGACAGGGGTACACTGAAGCTTTCTTT.

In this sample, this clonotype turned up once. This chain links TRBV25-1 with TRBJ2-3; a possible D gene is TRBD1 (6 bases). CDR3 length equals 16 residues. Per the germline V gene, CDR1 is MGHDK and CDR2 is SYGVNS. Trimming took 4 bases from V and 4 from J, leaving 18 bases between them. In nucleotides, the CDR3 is TGTGCCAGCAGTGTAGCATGGGCAGGGGAAGCAGATACGCAGTATTTT. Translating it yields CASSVAWAGEADTQYF.

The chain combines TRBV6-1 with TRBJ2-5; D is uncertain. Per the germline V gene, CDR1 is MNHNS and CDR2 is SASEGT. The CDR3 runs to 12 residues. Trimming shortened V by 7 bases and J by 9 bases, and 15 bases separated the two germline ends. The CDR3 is CASNPGFPPQYF. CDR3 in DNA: TGTGCCAGCAACCCCGGCTTCCCCCCCCAGTACTTC.

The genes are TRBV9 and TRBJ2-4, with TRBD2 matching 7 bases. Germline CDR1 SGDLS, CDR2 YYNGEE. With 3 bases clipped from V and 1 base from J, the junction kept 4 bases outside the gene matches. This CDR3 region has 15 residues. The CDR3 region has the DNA TGTGCCAGCAGCGCCATCGGGGGGGCCAAAAACATTCAGTACTTC. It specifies CASSAIGGAKNIQYF.

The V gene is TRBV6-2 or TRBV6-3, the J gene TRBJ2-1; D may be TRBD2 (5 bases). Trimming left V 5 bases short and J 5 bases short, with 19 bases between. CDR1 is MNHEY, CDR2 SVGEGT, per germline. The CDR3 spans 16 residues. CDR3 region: CASSPRRGRFHNEQFF. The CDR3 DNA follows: TGTGCCAGCAGTCCGCGTCGGGGTAGGTTCCACAATGAGCAGTTCTTC.

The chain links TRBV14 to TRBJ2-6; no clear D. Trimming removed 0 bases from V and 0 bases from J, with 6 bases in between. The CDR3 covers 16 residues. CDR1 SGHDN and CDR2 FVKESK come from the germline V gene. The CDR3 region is CASSQDWTSGANVLTF. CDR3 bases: TGTGCCAGCAGCCAAGATTGGACCTCTGGGGCCAACGTCCTGACTTTC.

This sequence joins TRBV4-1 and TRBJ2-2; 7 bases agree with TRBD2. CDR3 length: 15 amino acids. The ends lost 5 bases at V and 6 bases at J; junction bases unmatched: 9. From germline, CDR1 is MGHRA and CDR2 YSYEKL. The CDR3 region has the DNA TGCGCCAGCAGCAAAACGGGGGGAGTGCCCGGGGAGCTGTTTTTT. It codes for CASSKTGGVPGELFF.

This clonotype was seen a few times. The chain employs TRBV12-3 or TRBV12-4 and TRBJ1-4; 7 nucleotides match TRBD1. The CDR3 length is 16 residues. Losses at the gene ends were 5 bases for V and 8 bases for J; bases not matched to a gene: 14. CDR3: CASSVLDREGREKLFF. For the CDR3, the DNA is TGTGCCAGCAGTGTCCTTGACAGGGAGGGTAGAGAAAAACTGTTTTTT.

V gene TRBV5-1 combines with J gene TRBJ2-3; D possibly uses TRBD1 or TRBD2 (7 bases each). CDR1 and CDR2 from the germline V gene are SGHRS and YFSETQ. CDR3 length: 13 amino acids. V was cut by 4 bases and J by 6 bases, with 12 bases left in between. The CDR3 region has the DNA TGCGCCAGCAGCCCCCAGGGGGGGGATACGCAGTATTTT. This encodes CASSPQGGDTQYF.

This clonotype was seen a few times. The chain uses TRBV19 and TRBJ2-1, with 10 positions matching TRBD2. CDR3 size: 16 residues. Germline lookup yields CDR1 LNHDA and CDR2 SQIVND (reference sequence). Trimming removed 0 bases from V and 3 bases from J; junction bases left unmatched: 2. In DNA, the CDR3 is TGTGCCAGTAGTATAGATGGACTAGCGGTCTACAATGAGCAGTTCTTC. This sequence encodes CASSIDGLAVYNEQFF.